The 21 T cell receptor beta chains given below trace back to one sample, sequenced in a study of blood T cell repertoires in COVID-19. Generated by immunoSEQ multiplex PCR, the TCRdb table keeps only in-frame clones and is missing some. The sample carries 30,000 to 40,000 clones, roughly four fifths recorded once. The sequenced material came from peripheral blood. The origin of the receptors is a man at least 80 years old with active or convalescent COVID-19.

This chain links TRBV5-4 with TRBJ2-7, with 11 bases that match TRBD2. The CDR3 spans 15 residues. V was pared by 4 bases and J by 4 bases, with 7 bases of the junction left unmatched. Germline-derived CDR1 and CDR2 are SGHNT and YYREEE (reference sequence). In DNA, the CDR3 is TGTGCCAGCAGCCCGGGACTAGCGGCCGCTTACGAGCAGTACTTC. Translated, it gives CASSPGLAAAYEQYF.

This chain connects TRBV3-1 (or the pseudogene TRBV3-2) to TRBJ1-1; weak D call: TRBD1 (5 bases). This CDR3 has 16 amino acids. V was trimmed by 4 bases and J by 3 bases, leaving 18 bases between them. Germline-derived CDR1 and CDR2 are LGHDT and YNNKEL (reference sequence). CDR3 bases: TGTGCCAGCAGCCCCACCGGGGGGGTAGGTGACACTGAAGCTTTCTTT. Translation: CASSPTGGVGDTEAFF.

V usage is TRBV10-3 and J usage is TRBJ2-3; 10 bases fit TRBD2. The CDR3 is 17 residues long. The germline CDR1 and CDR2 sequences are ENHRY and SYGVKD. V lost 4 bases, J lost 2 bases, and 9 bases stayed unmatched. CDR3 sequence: CAISGESSGGLTDTQYF. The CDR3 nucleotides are TGTGCCATCAGTGGAGAGTCTAGCGGGGGTCTCACAGATACGCAGTATTTT.

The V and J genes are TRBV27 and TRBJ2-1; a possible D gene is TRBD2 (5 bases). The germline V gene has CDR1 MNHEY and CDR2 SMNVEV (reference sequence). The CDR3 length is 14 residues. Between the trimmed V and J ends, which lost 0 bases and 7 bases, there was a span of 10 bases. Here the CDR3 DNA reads TGTGCCAGCAGTTTATCCCCCTCGGGGAATGAGCAGTTCTTC. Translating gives CASSLSPSGNEQFF.

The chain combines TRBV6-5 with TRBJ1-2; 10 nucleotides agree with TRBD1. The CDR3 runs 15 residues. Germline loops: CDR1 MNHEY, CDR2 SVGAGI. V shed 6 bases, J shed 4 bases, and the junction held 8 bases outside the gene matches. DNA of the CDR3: TGTGCCAGCAGCAGTGGACAGGGGGGATTCTATGGCTACACCTTC. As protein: CASSSGQGGFYGYTF.

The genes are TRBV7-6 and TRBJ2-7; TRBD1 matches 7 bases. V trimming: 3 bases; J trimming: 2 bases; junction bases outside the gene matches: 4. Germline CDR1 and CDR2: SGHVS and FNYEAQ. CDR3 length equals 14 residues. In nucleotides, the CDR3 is TGTGCCAGCAGCTTTCGGACAGGTCCCTACGAGCAGTACTTC. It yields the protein CASSFRTGPYEQYF.

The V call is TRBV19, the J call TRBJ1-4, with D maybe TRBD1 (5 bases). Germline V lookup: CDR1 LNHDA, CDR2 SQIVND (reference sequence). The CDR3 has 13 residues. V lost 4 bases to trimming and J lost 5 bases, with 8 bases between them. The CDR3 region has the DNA TGTGCCAGTAGTAAGGGGCCAAATGAAAAACTGTTTTTT. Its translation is CASSKGPNEKLFF.

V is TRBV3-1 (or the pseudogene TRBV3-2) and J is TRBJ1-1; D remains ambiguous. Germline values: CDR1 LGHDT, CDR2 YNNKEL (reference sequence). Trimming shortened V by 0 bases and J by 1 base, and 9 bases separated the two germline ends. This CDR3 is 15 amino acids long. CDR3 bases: TGTGCCAGCAGCCAAGATCTTTCCCCGAACACTGAAGCTTTCTTT. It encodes CASSQDLSPNTEAFF.

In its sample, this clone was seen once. Written as DNA, the CDR3 is TGTGCCAGCAGTGAGGGACAACTCTACGAGCAGTACTTC. This encodes CASSEGQLYEQYF. The chain employs TRBV6-1 and TRBJ2-7; tentatively, D is TRBD1 (6 bases). Germline-derived CDR1 and CDR2 are MNHNS and SASEGT. The CDR3 totals 13 residues. Trimming took 3 bases from V and 3 from J, leaving 9 bases between them.

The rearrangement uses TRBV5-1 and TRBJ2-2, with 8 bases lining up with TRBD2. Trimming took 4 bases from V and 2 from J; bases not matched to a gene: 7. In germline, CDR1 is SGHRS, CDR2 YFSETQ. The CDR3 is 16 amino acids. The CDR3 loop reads CASSPVTSGNTGELFF. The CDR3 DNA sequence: TGCGCCAGCAGCCCCGTCACTAGCGGCAACACCGGGGAGCTGTTTTTT.

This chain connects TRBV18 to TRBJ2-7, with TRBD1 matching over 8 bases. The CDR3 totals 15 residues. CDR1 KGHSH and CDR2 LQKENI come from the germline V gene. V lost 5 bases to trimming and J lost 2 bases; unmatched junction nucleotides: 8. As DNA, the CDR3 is TGTGCCAGCTCAAGATCAGGGGGCGGTACCTACGAGCAGTACTTC. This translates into CASSRSGGGTYEQYF.

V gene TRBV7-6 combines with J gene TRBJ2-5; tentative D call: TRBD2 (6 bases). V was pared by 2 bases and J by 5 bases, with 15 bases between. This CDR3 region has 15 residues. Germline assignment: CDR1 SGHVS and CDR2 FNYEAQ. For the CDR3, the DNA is TGTGCCAGCAGCTTATCCAACGTAGGGAGGGAGACCCAGTACTTC. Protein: CASSLSNVGRETQYF.

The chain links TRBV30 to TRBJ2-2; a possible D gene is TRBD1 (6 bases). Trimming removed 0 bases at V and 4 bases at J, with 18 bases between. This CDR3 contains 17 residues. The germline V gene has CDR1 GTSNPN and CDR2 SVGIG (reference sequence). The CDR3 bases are TGTGCCTGGAGTGTAATGGGCAGGGGTCGTGTCACCGGGGAGCTGTTTTTT. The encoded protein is CAWSVMGRGRVTGELFF.

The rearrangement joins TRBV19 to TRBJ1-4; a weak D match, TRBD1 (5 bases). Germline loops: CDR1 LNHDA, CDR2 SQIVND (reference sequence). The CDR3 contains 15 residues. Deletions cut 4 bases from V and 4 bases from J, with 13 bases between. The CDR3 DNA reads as TGTGCCAGTAGTAGGCTTGGACAAATTAATGAAAAACTGTTTTTT. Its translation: CASSRLGQINEKLFF.

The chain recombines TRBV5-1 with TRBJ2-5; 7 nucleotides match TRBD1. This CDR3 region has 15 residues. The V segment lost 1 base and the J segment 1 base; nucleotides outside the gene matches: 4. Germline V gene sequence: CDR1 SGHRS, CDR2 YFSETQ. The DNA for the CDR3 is TGCGCCAGCAGCTTGCAACCAGGGGGCCAAGAGACCCAGTACTTC. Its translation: CASSLQPGGQETQYF.

The CDR3 DNA is TGTGCCAGCAGCTTATGGGCTAGCGGGAGGGGAGAGACCCAGTACTTC. Translated, it gives CASSLWASGRGETQYF. The chain combines TRBV7-2 with TRBJ2-5, with 12 bases lining up with TRBD2. V shed 2 bases and J 4 bases; nucleotides not matched to a gene: 5. The CDR3 is 16 residues long. CDR1 and CDR2 from the germline V gene are SGHTA and FQGNSA.

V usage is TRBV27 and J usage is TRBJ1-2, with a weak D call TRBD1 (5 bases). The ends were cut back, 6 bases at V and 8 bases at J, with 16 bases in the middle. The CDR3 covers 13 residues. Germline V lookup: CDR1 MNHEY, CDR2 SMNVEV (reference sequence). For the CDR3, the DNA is TGTGCCAGCAGGTCTCGGGGGGAAAGAGGCTACACCTTC. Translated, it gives CASRSRGERGYTF.

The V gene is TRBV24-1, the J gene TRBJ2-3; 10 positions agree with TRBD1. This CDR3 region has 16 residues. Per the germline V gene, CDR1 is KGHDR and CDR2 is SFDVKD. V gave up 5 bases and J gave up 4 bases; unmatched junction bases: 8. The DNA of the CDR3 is TGTGCCACCAGTGGTCCCGGACAGGGGGACTCAGATACGCAGTATTTT. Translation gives CATSGPGQGDSDTQYF.

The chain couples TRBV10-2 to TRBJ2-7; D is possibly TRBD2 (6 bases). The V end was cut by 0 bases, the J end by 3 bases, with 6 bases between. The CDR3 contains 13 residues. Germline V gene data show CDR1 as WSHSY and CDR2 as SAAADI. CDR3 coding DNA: TGCGCCAGCAGTGAGTCGGGGGGCTACGAGCAGTACTTC. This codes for CASSESGGYEQYF.

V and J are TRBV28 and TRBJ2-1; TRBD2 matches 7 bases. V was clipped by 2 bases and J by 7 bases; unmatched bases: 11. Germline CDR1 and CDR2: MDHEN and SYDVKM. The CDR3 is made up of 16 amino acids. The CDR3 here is CASSLERAGVLNEQFF. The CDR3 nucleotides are TGTGCCAGCAGTTTAGAGAGGGCGGGAGTTCTAAATGAGCAGTTCTTC.

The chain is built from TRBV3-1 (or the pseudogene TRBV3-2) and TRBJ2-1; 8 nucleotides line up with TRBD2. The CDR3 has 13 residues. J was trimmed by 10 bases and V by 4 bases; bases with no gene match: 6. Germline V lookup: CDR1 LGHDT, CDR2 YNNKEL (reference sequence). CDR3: CASSPGLDREQFF. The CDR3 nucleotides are TGTGCCAGCAGCCCGGGACTAGATCGCGAGCAGTTCTTC.